What follows are 4 T cell receptor beta chains derived from one specimen sequenced in a study of blood T cells in healthy people across ages. It was with a sample-barcoded 5' primer and a J-beta primer mix that a second PCR of roughly 7 to 12 cycles was run. TCRdb analysed the 5' RACE reads with MiXCR anew, one entry per CDR3 protein. The sample lists around 790,000 distinct CDR3 sequences; around 45% were seen once. The specimen was blood. The receptors come from a man aged 55-75 years in good health.

The V call is TRBV5-8, the J call TRBJ2-3; 13 bases are shared with TRBD2. CDR3 size: 15 residues. Germline lookup yields CDR1 SGHTS and CDR2 YDEGEE. The J segment lost 4 bases and the V segment lost 4 bases, leaving 3 bases of the junction unmatched. CDR3 nucleotides: TGTGCCAGCAGCGCCGGACTAGCGGGGGCAGATACGCAGTATTTT. It encodes CASSAGLAGADTQYF. Based on the CDR3 plus reference TRBV5-8 and TRBJ2-3, the full variable domain is EAGVTQSPTHLIKTRGQQATLRCSPISGHTSVYWYQQALGLGLQFLLWYDEGEERNRGNFPPRFSGRQFPNYSSELNVNALELEDSALYLCASSAGLAGADTQYFGPGTRLTVL.

Many counts were recorded for this clonotype. An end of the junction differs from the germline gene, which may be a read error. The chain is built from TRBV7-2 and TRBJ2-6; maybe TRBD2 (6 bases). The CDR3 totals 15 residues. The germline V gene has CDR1 SGHTA and CDR2 FQGNSA. The CDR3 protein is CASSLGGTGANVLTF. The CDR3 bases are TGCGCCAGCAGCTTGGGGGGAACTGGGGCCAACGTCCTGACTTTC. The whole variable domain, filled in from reference TRBV7-2 and TRBJ2-6, reads GAGVSQSPSNKVTEKGKDVELRCDPISGHTALYWYRQSLGQGLEFLIYFQGNSAPDKSGLPSDRFSAERTGGSVSTLTIQRTQQEDSAVYLCASSLGGTGANVLTFGAGSRLTVL.

This chain connects TRBV6-1 to TRBJ2-1, with D maybe TRBD1 (6 bases). V shed 2 bases and J shed 9 bases, with 11 bases lying between them. This CDR3 spans 13 amino acids. Per germline, CDR1 MNHNS and CDR2 SASEGT. CDR3 in amino acids: CASSERQGTEQFF. The CDR3 nucleotides are TGTGCCAGCAGTGAAAGGCAGGGGACTGAGCAGTTCTTC.

This clonotype was seen more than once but under ten times. The J gene is TRBJ2-7, the V gene TRBV20-1; 8 positions match TRBD1. The CDR3 is made up of 13 amino acids. V trimming: 6 bases; J trimming: 2 bases; junction bases outside the gene matches: 6. Germline CDR1 DFQATT, CDR2 SNEGSKA (reference sequence). CDR3 amino acids: CSAAGQGTYEQYF. The CDR3 nucleotides are TGCAGTGCCGCAGGACAGGGTACCTACGAGCAGTACTTC.